The 6 T cell receptor beta chains below come from one sample, sequenced in a study of OX40 agonist ivuxolimab in advanced cancers. Libraries were prepared by immunoSEQ multiplex PCR; TCRdb keeps only in-frame clonotypes and omits some of them. Here the sample spans 80,000 to 100,000 clones, 85% to 90% being singletons. Sequenced here: CD4+ or CD8+ T cells sorted from blood, sampled in a trial of the OX40 agonist ivuxolimab. These receptors came from an adult with an advanced solid tumor such as melanoma, head and neck, liver or kidney cancer.

The chain combines TRBV18 with TRBJ1-1; D is unresolved. Germline V gives CDR1 KGHSH, CDR2 LQKENI. The V end lost 5 bases, the J end lost 1 base, and 11 bases lay between the germline ends. This CDR3 is built from 14 residues. This CDR3 is CASSTPPPNTEAFF. CDR3 nucleotide sequence: TGTGCCAGCTCAACTCCACCTCCGAACACTGAAGCTTTCTTT.

This sequence joins TRBV14 and TRBJ2-7; 9 bases map to TRBD1. Germline loops: CDR1 SGHDN, CDR2 FVKESK. Losses at the gene ends were 4 bases for V and 6 bases for J; bases not matched to a gene: 10. The CDR3 length is 15 residues. The CDR3 is CASSRRSEGQGEQYF. The CDR3 nucleotides read TGTGCCAGCAGCCGAAGATCGGAGGGACAGGGCGAGCAGTACTTC.

The chain employs TRBV6-1 and TRBJ1-4, with D maybe TRBD1 (6 bases). Germline V gene lookup returns CDR1 MNHNS and CDR2 SASEGT. The CDR3 sequence is 14 residues long. Trimming took 1 base from V and 3 from J, leaving 6 bases between them. The CDR3 DNA reads TGTGCCAGCAGTGAAGGACAGGCTAATGAAAAACTGTTTTTT. Residues: CASSEGQANEKLFF.

The chain employs TRBV19 and TRBJ2-2; D is unclear. The CDR3 is 16 residues long. V was cut by 3 bases and J by 1 base, with 12 bases left in between. Germline CDR1 LNHDA, CDR2 SQIVND (reference sequence). As DNA, the CDR3 is TGTGCCAGTAGTATGAAAGGGCAGTTGAACACCGGGGAGCTGTTTTTT. It codes for CASSMKGQLNTGELFF.

The genes are TRBV7-6 and TRBJ1-3; the D is unclear. Trimming took 1 base from V and 4 from J, leaving 8 bases between them. The germline V gene has CDR1 SGHVS and CDR2 FNYEAQ. This CDR3 is built from 14 residues. The CDR3 loop is CASSLGSQGNTIYF. The CDR3 bases are TGTGCCAGCAGCTTAGGGTCACAAGGAAACACCATATATTTT.

This clone was detected only once. The rearrangement uses TRBV11-2 and TRBJ1-2, with 9 bases fitting TRBD1. The V gene's germline CDR1 is SGHAT and CDR2 FQNNGV. J gave up 4 bases and V 4 bases, and 10 bases lay outside the gene matches. There are 16 residues in the CDR3. The CDR3 loop reads CASSWAGTGRIYGYTF. CDR3 bases: TGTGCCAGCAGCTGGGCTGGGACAGGGAGGATCTATGGCTACACCTTC.